The 8 T cell receptor beta chains reported below all come from one sample, sequenced in a study of immune characterization of retroperitoneal liposarcoma. TCRdb processed the PCR reads anew with MiXCR; each CDR3 protein has one entry. The sample contains 12,000 or so distinct CDR3 sequences, roughly 26% of which appear only once. Sequenced: tumor tissue. These receptors originate from a female donor with retroperitoneal liposarcoma.

This rearrangement joins TRBV11-3 to TRBJ2-1; D possibly corresponds to TRBD2 (5 bases). The DNA end favors TRBJ2-7, so the J call may be wrong. The germline V gene has CDR1 SGHNT and CDR2 YENEEA. This CDR3 has 16 residues. The CDR3: CASSPRSGGSYNEQYF. CDR3 bases: TGTGCCAGCAGCCCCCGGTCAGGAGGCTCCTACAATGAGCAGTACTTC.

Regarding this clonotype: The junction shows a germline mismatch at one end, possibly a read error. The V gene is TRBV12-3 or TRBV12-4, the J gene TRBJ1-5; D unclear. This CDR3 has 14 residues. The CDR3 DNA reads TGTGCCAGCACTTTAGGTGGCTCAAATCAGCCCCAGCATTTT. The encoded protein is CASTLGGSNQPQHF.

This clonotype is termed medium-sized. The gene calls are TRBV7-2 and TRBJ2-3; TRBD2 matches 10 bases. From germline, CDR1 is SGHTA and CDR2 FQGNSA. The CDR3 is 18 residues long. J gave up 3 bases and V 4 bases, and 13 bases lay outside the gene matches. CDR3 sequence (DNA): TGTGCCAGCAGCTCCACAGCGGGGGGGCGGTATTGGACAGATACGCAGTATTTT. Translated, it gives CASSSTAGGRYWTDTQYF.

Of note for this clonotype: Since the CDR3 does not end with the conserved phenylalanine or tryptophan, this likely comes from a read error. The DNA is left out, because the CDR3 cannot be placed on it with certainty; the CDR3 is given as TCRdb lists it. The chain is built from TRBV6-1 and TRBJ2-3; the D call TRBD1 from the table was never checked on the DNA. Germline V gene sequence: CDR1 MNHNS, CDR2 SASEGT. Inclusive of both ends, the CDR3 amounts to 15 amino acids. The CDR3 loop reads CASSENRDFGMSSSS.

About this clonotype itself: A single base separates this from a much larger clone, so it may be a read error. The genes are TRBV12-3 or TRBV12-4 and TRBJ2-2; weak D call: TRBD2 (6 bases). This CDR3 is 13 amino acids long. V was clipped by 4 bases and J by 16 bases, with 19 bases between them. The CDR3 DNA reads as TGTGCCAGCAGTTCCGACGGGAGAGATACGCAGTTTTTT. Its protein is CASSSDGRDTQFF.

The chain joins TRBV6-2 or TRBV6-3 to TRBJ2-2; 8 nucleotides line up with TRBD1. V dropped 6 bases and J dropped 0; count of bases not matched to a gene: 6. There are 16 residues in the CDR3. Germline-derived CDR1 and CDR2 are MNHEY and SVGEGT. CDR3 amino acids: CASRRVGQANTGELFF. CDR3 coding DNA: TGTGCCAGCAGGCGGGTGGGACAGGCGAACACCGGGGAGCTGTTTTTT.

This chain joins TRBV6-1 and TRBJ2-3; D is uncertain. Germline CDR1 and CDR2: MNHNS and SASEGT. Trimming took 10 bases from V and 6 from J, leaving 17 bases between them. The CDR3 is 13 amino acids. CDR3 DNA sequence: TGTGCCACCGGTGAGAGCTTCGGCGATACGCAGTATTTT. Amino acid sequence: CATGESFGDTQYF.

The genes are TRBV7-4 and TRBJ2-1; no firm D call. The CDR3 totals 10 residues. The ends were cut back, 5 bases at V and 10 bases at J, with 6 bases in the middle. Germline V gene sequence: CDR1 SGHVT, CDR2 SQSDAQ. This CDR3 is CASSPLEQFF. In DNA, the CDR3 is TGTGCCAGCAGCCCTCTCGAGCAGTTCTTC.